This TCR beta chain was documented in a study of prognosis after radiotherapy for stage I lung cancer. Overall study context: Participants consisted of stage I non-small cell lung cancer patients, who were enrolled between April 2018 and early 2019. Approximately 14 of the patients were found to have newly diagnosed primary stage I lung tumors, and four to six were living with oligometastatic NSCLC after surgical resection of the primary tumor. Non-small cell lung cancer patients were all deemed medically inoperable.

V lost 4 bases and J lost 9; bases outside the gene matches: 10. Germline V CDR1 and CDR2: SGHTS, YDEGEE. The CDR3 loop spans 15 amino acids. There are a few counts of this clonotype. Other malignancies, prior chemotherapy and prior radiotherapy were absent in all patients, each of whom was node-negative on CT and PET/CT. The genomic DNA TCR beta CDR3 region underwent two rounds of multiplex PCR. Primers specific to each TRBV and TRBJ gene drove first-round PCR. TCRdb ran MiXCR on the multiplex PCR reads and lists one entry per CDR3 protein. The sample consists of some 38,000 distinct CDR3 sequences, around a quarter of them appearing once.

The TCR originated in a donor older than 45 with non-small cell lung cancer. The sequences come from PBMCs, collected before or after stereotactic body radiation therapy (not recorded which). The chain is built from TRBV5-8 and TRBJ2-1, with TRBD2 identical over 10 bases. The CDR3 DNA reads TGTGCCAGCAGCGGTGGACTAGCGGAGTCTATTGAGCAGTTCTTC. It specifies CASSGGLAESIEQFF.